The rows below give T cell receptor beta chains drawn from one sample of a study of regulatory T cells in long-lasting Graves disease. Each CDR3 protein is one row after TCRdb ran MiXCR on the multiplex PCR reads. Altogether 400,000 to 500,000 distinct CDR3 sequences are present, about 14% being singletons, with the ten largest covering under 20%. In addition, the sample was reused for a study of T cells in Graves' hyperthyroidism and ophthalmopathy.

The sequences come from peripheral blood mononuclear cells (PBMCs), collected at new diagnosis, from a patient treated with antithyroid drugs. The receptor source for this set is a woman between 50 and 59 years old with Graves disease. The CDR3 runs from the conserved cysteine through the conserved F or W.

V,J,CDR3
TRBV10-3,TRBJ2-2,CAISPGQTNTGELFF
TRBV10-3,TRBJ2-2,CAIRQGQGAGELFF
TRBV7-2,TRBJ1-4,CASSTGFATNEKLFF
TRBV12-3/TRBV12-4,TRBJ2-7,CASSLPIGMGATYEQYF
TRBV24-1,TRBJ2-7,CATSEGYEQYF
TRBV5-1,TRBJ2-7,CASSGLAGGKESSYEQYF
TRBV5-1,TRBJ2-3,CASSFGRAGTDTQYF
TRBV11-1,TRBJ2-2,CASSFGQGVNTGELFF
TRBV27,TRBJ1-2,CASSLRRLNYGYTF
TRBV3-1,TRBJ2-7,CASSQGGQGFYEQYF
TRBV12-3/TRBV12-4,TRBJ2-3,CASSLRGTQYF
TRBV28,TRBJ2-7,CASIPDRGLGEQYF
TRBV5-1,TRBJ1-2,CASSLGGAGGYTF
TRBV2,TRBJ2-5,CASSADLEETQYF
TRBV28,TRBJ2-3,CASNGQGITDTQYF
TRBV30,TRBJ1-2,CAWSPTGIVGYTF
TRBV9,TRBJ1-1,CASSVGGPNTEAIF
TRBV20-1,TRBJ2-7,CSAEKSGSAVYEQYF
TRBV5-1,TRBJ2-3,CASNPTPGADTQYF
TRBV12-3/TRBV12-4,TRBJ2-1,CASSFRAGVRNEQFF
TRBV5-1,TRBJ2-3,CASSLLGEPSTDTQYF
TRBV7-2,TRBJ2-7,CASSFTSGSSYEQYF
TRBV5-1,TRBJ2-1,CASRRDLSSYNEQFF
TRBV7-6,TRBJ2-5,CASSYRTGLQETQYF
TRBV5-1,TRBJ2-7,CASSLREDSYEQYF
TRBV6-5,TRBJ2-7,CASSYPGQGSSYEQYF
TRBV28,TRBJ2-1,CASSSPTSGRAKQFF
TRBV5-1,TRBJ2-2,CATETGTGPTGELFF
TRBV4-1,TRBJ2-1,CASSHPWAEQFF
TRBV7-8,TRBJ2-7,CASSLGTQRAKGHEQYF
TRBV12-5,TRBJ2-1,CASGLEGLYNEQFF
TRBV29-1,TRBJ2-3,CSVESGQWATDTQYF
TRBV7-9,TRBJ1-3,CASSSLQPLSGNTIYF
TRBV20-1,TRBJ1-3,CSARDHLAGGRVGNTIYF
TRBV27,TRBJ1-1,CASSHRGSNTEAFF
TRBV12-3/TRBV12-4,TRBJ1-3,CASSGGDGGNTIYF